A selection of T cell receptor beta chains follows, all from one sample in a study of molecular identifiers for immune sequencing clone quantification. From the PCR reads, TCRdb called clonotypes with MiXCR, one entry per CDR3 protein. The sample holds over 600,000 distinct CDR3 sequences, roughly 21% seen once. Material: naive CD8+ T cells from blood, with Jurkat cell RNA spiked in. These receptors were collected from a human donor in good health. Some libraries in this study had Jurkat cell RNA spiked in. CDR3s include the opening cysteine and the closing phenylalanine or tryptophan. The D gene is left open where the match is weak. Where a row states a size, it is once, few, many or the class of an expanded clone; other rows omit it.

j_call: TRBJ1-5
clone_size: many
v_call: TRBV30
d_call: .
cdr3_nt: TGTGCCTGGAGTCCGACAGGTTTGGGTCAGCCCCAGCATTTT
cdr3_aa: CAWSPTGLGQPQHF

j_call: TRBJ2-1
clone_size: once
v_call: TRBV20-1
d_call: .
cdr3_nt: TGCAGTGCTAGAGAAGTAAATGAGCAGTTCTTC
cdr3_aa: CSAREVNEQFF

j_call: TRBJ1-2
clone_size: .
v_call: TRBV27
d_call: .
cdr3_nt: TGTGCCAGCAGTGGGGGTTCTAACTATGGCTACACCTTC
cdr3_aa: CASSGGSNYGYTF

j_call: TRBJ2-7
clone_size: few
v_call: TRBV27
d_call: TRBD1
cdr3_nt: TGTGCCAGCAGGAGCCAGGGGGTTGGCAACGAGCAGTACTTC
cdr3_aa: CASRSQGVGNEQYF

j_call: TRBJ2-1
clone_size: .
v_call: TRBV19
d_call: TRBD2
cdr3_nt: TGTGCCAGTAGTGGCGGGGGGGCTTCCTACAATGAGCAGTTCTTC
cdr3_aa: CASSGGGASYNEQFF

j_call: TRBJ2-7
clone_size: many
v_call: TRBV25-1
d_call: .
cdr3_nt: TGTGCCAGCAGTGAATGGGGGATACACGAGCAGTACTTC
cdr3_aa: CASSEWGIHEQYF

j_call: TRBJ1-2
clone_size: few
v_call: TRBV27
d_call: .
cdr3_nt: TGTGCCAGCTTAATGGGAGGAGACTATGGCTACACCTTC
cdr3_aa: CASLMGGDYGYTF

j_call: TRBJ2-2
clone_size: many
v_call: TRBV7-9
d_call: TRBD2
cdr3_nt: TGTGCCAGCAGCCCCCAGGGGACTAGCGTAATCTCCGGGGAGCTGTTTTTT
cdr3_aa: CASSPQGTSVISGELFF

j_call: TRBJ2-1
clone_size: .
v_call: TRBV7-9
d_call: TRBD2
cdr3_nt: TGTGCCAGCGCGGGAGTGTTTTCCTACAATGAGCAGTCCTTC
cdr3_aa: CASAGVFSYNEQSF

j_call: TRBJ2-3
clone_size: many
v_call: TRBV28
d_call: .
cdr3_nt: TGTGCCAGCAGTTTAGTCCTTTCCGCAGATACGCAGTATTTT
cdr3_aa: CASSLVLSADTQYF

j_call: TRBJ2-7
clone_size: .
v_call: TRBV27
d_call: .
cdr3_nt: TGTGCCAGCAGGTACCGGGACGGGGGAGCCTACGAGCAGTACTTC
cdr3_aa: CASRYRDGGAYEQYF

j_call: TRBJ1-1
clone_size: many
v_call: TRBV4-3
d_call: TRBD1
cdr3_nt: TGCGCCAGCAGCCCGGACAGGGCGCTGAACACTGAAGCTTTCTTT
cdr3_aa: CASSPDRALNTEAFF

j_call: TRBJ2-7
clone_size: many
v_call: TRBV7-9
d_call: TRBD1
cdr3_nt: TGTGCCAGCAGCTTCTTCCTCAACAGGGGGAGCTCCTACGAGCAGTACTTC
cdr3_aa: CASSFFLNRGSSYEQYF

j_call: TRBJ1-1
clone_size: many
v_call: TRBV5-6
d_call: TRBD1
cdr3_nt: TGTGCCAGCAGCCAAACCTGGGACAGGGTAGGGATGAACACTGAAGCTTTCTTT
cdr3_aa: CASSQTWDRVGMNTEAFF

j_call: TRBJ2-5
clone_size: few
v_call: TRBV7-3
d_call: .
cdr3_nt: TGTGCCAGCAGCTTCCTCGGAGGCCTCCAAGAGACCCAGTACTTC
cdr3_aa: CASSFLGGLQETQYF

j_call: TRBJ1-2
clone_size: many
v_call: TRBV24-1
d_call: .
cdr3_nt: TGTGCCACCAGTGATGGGGACTATGGCTACACCTTC
cdr3_aa: CATSDGDYGYTF

j_call: TRBJ2-3
clone_size: many
v_call: TRBV5-1
d_call: .
cdr3_nt: TGCGCCAGCAGCTTGGACGTCACCTTAAGCACAGATACGCAGTATTTT
cdr3_aa: CASSLDVTLSTDTQYF

j_call: TRBJ2-1
clone_size: .
v_call: TRBV19
d_call: .
cdr3_nt: TGTGCCAGTAGTACCCGTAAAGAAAATTACAATGAGCAGTTCTTC
cdr3_aa: CASSTRKENYNEQFF

j_call: TRBJ2-3
clone_size: many
v_call: TRBV24-1
d_call: TRBD2
cdr3_nt: TGTGCCACCAGTGATCCTAGCGGGAGTTTCTCAGATACGCAGTATTTT
cdr3_aa: CATSDPSGSFSDTQYF

j_call: TRBJ2-7
clone_size: .
v_call: TRBV7-8
d_call: TRBD1
cdr3_nt: TGTGCCAGCAGCTTAGGTCTGTGGGACAGTAATTACGAGCAGTACTTC
cdr3_aa: CASSLGLWDSNYEQYF

j_call: TRBJ2-3
clone_size: many
v_call: TRBV6-5
d_call: TRBD2
cdr3_nt: TGTGCCAGCATCTCGGGACTAGCGGGCACAGATACGCAGTATTTT
cdr3_aa: CASISGLAGTDTQYF

j_call: TRBJ2-7
clone_size: few
v_call: TRBV5-6
d_call: TRBD2
cdr3_nt: TGTGCCAGCAGCGTTCACGGGAGGAGCTACGAGCAGTACTTC
cdr3_aa: CASSVHGRSYEQYF

j_call: TRBJ2-5
clone_size: few
v_call: TRBV12-3/TRBV12-4
d_call: TRBD1
cdr3_nt: TGTGCCAGCACCGAAAGACAGGGGGCTAGGGAGACCCAGTACTTC
cdr3_aa: CASTERQGARETQYF